This T cell receptor (beta chain) stems from a study of siplizumab effects on memory and regulatory T cells. Whole-study results and caveats: Significant reduction of alloreactive sequences traceable to unstimulated CD4+ memory cells was observed with siplizumab. Most alloreactive clones went unmapped to unstimulated subsets; only a minor fraction mapped.

Per the germline V gene, CDR1 is MNHEY and CDR2 is SVGAGI. V was clipped by 7 bases and J by 0 bases, with 6 bases between them. The CDR3 sequence is 13 residues long. The protocol was immunoSEQ multiplex PCR, while the TCRdb copy is restricted to in-frame clones and leaves out a portion. The sample comprises 60,000 or so clones, 90% to 95% of which are singletons, and less than 40% rests with the top ten. Concerning this clone: Its antigen is as yet unknown.

Sequenced material: CD8+ T cells sorted from blood. The V call is TRBV6-5, the J call TRBJ2-2; D ambiguous. The receptor was derived from a human donor in good health. In DNA, the CDR3 is TGTGCCAGCACCCCAGCGAACACCGGGGAGCTGTTTTTT. Encoded protein: CASTPANTGELFF.